The 19 T cell receptor beta chains listed next were all sequenced from one sample in a study of cytomegalovirus exposure and HLA in healthy donors (TCRdb year 2017). Receptor libraries were prepared by the immunoSEQ multiplex PCR assay. For the multiplex PCR, a mixture combining 60 forward primers for TCR Vbeta segments and 13 reverse primers for TCR Jbeta segments was used. TCRdb took this table from immuneACCESS and kept in-frame rearrangements with V and J called. Such tables lack part of the clones; where checked against another copy, unresolved V genes explain under half of the gap, and the rest is unexplained. The sample contains about 43,000 clones, roughly 80% of them found a single time. The ten top clones hold more than 1.3% of the sample. The sequenced sample consisted of PBMCs. The receptors shown here come from a man younger than 40 in good health and CMV-seronegative.

This clone turned up a few times. V is TRBV9 and J is TRBJ1-4; 8 bases are a match to TRBD1. V was pared by 4 bases and J by 7 bases, with 9 bases of the junction left unmatched. Germline V gene sequence: CDR1 SGDLS, CDR2 YYNGEE. The CDR3 sequence is 15 residues long. The CDR3 bases are TGTGCCAGCAGCCGCCAACAGGGGGGTGTTGAAAAACTGTTTTTT. It yields the protein CASSRQQGGVEKLFF.

This clone was detected a few times. V and J are TRBV6-6 and TRBJ1-2, with TRBD1 identical over 7 bases. Losses at the gene ends were 4 bases for V and 4 bases for J; bases not matched to a gene: 6. Germline values: CDR1 MNHNY, CDR2 SVGAGI (reference sequence). CDR3 size: 14 residues. CDR3 nucleotides: TGTGCCAGCAGTTCTAGACAGGGAGGCTATGGCTACACCTTC. Translating it yields CASSSRQGGYGYTF.

The chain has TRBV9 and TRBJ2-2, with 9 bases lining up with TRBD2. The CDR3 spans 15 residues. Germline values: CDR1 SGDLS, CDR2 YYNGEE. V was pared by 3 bases and J by 4 bases, with 4 bases of the junction left unmatched. The CDR3 region has the DNA TGTGCCAGCAGCGGCTTAGCGGGAGTCACCGGGGAGCTGTTTTTT. It encodes CASSGLAGVTGELFF.

The J gene is TRBJ1-2, the V gene TRBV6-5; tentatively, D is TRBD1 (5 bases). Germline loops: CDR1 MNHEY, CDR2 SVGAGI. The CDR3 is 14 residues long. Deletions cut 4 bases from V and 6 bases from J, with 15 bases between. CDR3 protein: CASSSPTGGHGYTF. In DNA form, the CDR3 reads TGTGCCAGCAGTTCCCCAACGGGGGGTCATGGCTACACCTTC.

The chain combines TRBV7-2 with TRBJ2-7, with 7 bases matching TRBD1. The CDR3 runs to 15 residues. Per germline, CDR1 SGHTA and CDR2 FQGNSA. With 3 bases clipped from V and 1 base from J, the junction kept 6 bases outside the gene matches. CDR3 nucleotides: TGTGCCAGCAGCTTGAGACAGGGCCGATCCTACGAGCAGTACTTC. Its translation is CASSLRQGRSYEQYF.

This clone was found once. This chain connects TRBV2 to TRBJ1-1, with D possibly TRBD1 on 6 matching bases. Germline CDR1 is SNHLY and CDR2 is FYNNEI. Trimming pared 1 base from V and 4 bases from J, leaving 16 bases between. This CDR3 is 16 amino acids long. CDR3 DNA: TGTGCCAGCAGTGAAGGAGGGGGAGGGACCGGCACTGAAGCTTTCTTT. It yields the protein CASSEGGGGTGTEAFF. Filled out from reference TRBV2 and TRBJ1-1, the complete variable domain reads EPEVTQTPSHQVTQMGQEVILRCVPISNHLYFYWYRQILGQKVEFLVSFYNNEISEKSEIFDDQFSVERPDGSNFTLKIRSTKLEDSAMYFCASSEGGGGTGTEAFFGQGTRLTVV.

The rearrangement uses TRBV11-3 and TRBJ2-1, with 8 bases fitting TRBD2. CDR1 and CDR2 from the germline V gene are SGHNT and YENEEA. This CDR3 has 14 amino acids. V lost 5 bases and J lost 5; bases outside the gene matches: 5. The CDR3 protein is CASSRTSGNNEQFF. DNA for the CDR3: TGTGCCAGCAGCCGAACTAGCGGAAACAATGAGCAGTTCTTC.

This clone was observed once. The V gene is TRBV19, the J gene TRBJ1-5; no clear D. V was clipped by 3 bases and J by 2 bases, with 8 bases between them. CDR3 size: 14 residues. The germline CDR1 and CDR2 sequences are LNHDA and SQIVND (reference sequence). The CDR3 sequence is CASSISGGNQPQHF. CDR3 nucleotides: TGTGCCAGTAGTATTAGCGGGGGCAATCAGCCCCAGCATTTT. The full variable domain, in which reference TRBV19 and TRBJ1-5 provide the parts outside the CDR3, is DGGITQSPKYLFRKEGQNVTLSCEQNLNHDAMYWYRQDPGQGLRLIYYSQIVNDFQKGDIAEGYSVSREKKESFPLTVTSAQKNPTAFYLCASSISGGNQPQHFGDGTRLSIL.

The CDR3 spells CASSLKAGLSYEQYF. The CDR3 region has the DNA TGTGCCAGCAGCCTGAAAGCGGGATTGTCCTACGAGCAGTACTTC. The J gene is TRBJ2-5, the V gene TRBV4-2, with 7 bases that match TRBD2. The assigned J gene may be wrong: the sequence end matches TRBJ2-7 better. CDR1 is LGHNA and CDR2 is YNFKEQ in the germline V gene. The CDR3 consists of 15 residues.

The DNA for the CDR3 is TGTGCCAGCAGACAGCAATATAGCAATCAGCCCCAGCATTTT. It codes for CASRQQYSNQPQHF. V is TRBV2 and J is TRBJ1-5; D remains unclear. Per the germline V gene, CDR1 is SNHLY and CDR2 is FYNNEI. Trimming stripped 6 bases from V and 0 bases from J, with 9 bases between. The CDR3 runs to 14 residues.

The V gene is TRBV4-3, the J gene TRBJ2-1; 13 bases are shared with TRBD2. After removal of 0 bases from V and 4 bases from J, the junction contained 6 bases not matched to a gene. This CDR3 is built from 18 residues. The V gene's germline CDR1 is LGHNA and CDR2 YSLEER. CDR3 sequence: CASSQDPGLAGEYNEQFF. Here the CDR3 DNA reads TGCGCCAGCAGCCAAGACCCAGGACTAGCGGGAGAGTACAATGAGCAGTTCTTC.

The rearrangement joins TRBV7-3 to TRBJ2-5; 8 positions match TRBD2. The CDR3 spans 15 residues. Per the germline V gene, CDR1 is SGHTA and CDR2 is FQGTGA. The V and J ends lost 5 bases and 4 bases, in that order; junction bases with no gene match: 9. The CDR3 loop is CASSAGTSLRETQYF. DNA of the CDR3: TGTGCCAGCAGCGCCGGGACTAGTTTAAGAGAGACCCAGTACTTC.

This chain links TRBV5-1 with TRBJ2-7, with D perhaps matching TRBD1 (6 bases). Trimming pared 5 bases from V and 3 bases from J, leaving 6 bases between. Germline CDR1 is SGHRS and CDR2 is YFSETQ. The CDR3 runs to 11 residues. CDR3 in amino acids: CASRQGYEQYF. The CDR3 DNA reads as TGCGCCAGCAGACAGGGCTACGAGCAGTACTTC.

The chain joins TRBV30 to TRBJ2-7, with 11 bases aligning to TRBD2. This CDR3 comprises 16 residues. Germline CDR1 GTSNPN, CDR2 SVGIG (reference sequence). V lost 0 bases and J lost 9; bases outside the gene matches: 13. The CDR3 sequence: CAWSVRPSGRSPGQYF. The CDR3 DNA follows: TGTGCCTGGAGTGTAAGGCCTAGCGGGAGGAGTCCGGGGCAGTACTTC.

This sequence joins TRBV7-2 and TRBJ2-5; a weak D match, TRBD2 (5 bases). The CDR3 loop spans 14 amino acids. Germline CDR1 is SGHTA and CDR2 is FQGNSA. V shed 6 bases and J shed 5 bases, with 16 bases lying between them. The DNA of the CDR3 is TGTGCCAGCAGTTCACGGGTTGAGGGTGAGACCCAGTACTTC. Its translation is CASSSRVEGETQYF. The complete variable domain, with remaining parts taken from reference TRBV7-2 and TRBJ2-5, reads GAGVSQSPSNKVTEKGKDVELRCDPISGHTALYWYRQSLGQGLEFLIYFQGNSAPDKSGLPSDRFSAERTGGSVSTLTIQRTQQEDSAVYLCASSSRVEGETQYFGPGTRLLVL.

This clone was recorded once. The chain recombines TRBV7-2 with TRBJ2-1; TRBD2 is a possible D gene (5 bases). The CDR3 is 16 residues long. Trimming removed 4 bases at V and 6 bases at J, with 19 bases between. The V gene's germline CDR1 is SGHTA and CDR2 FQGNSA. In DNA, the CDR3 is TGTGCCAGCAGCTACCCAACTGGCGGGTTATCCAATGAGCAGTTCTTC. As protein: CASSYPTGGLSNEQFF.

The genes are TRBV5-1 and TRBJ1-2, with D possibly TRBD1 on 6 matching bases. The CDR3 is made up of 17 amino acids. CDR1 is SGHRS and CDR2 is YFSETQ in the germline V gene. V was pared by 2 bases and J by 2 bases, with 19 bases between. In DNA, the CDR3 is TGCGCCAGCAGCTTAGCCCGGGACACTCGAGAGAACTATGGCTACACCTTC. Translation gives CASSLARDTRENYGYTF.

V usage is TRBV30 and J usage is TRBJ2-7, with 11 bases aligning to TRBD2. The CDR3 runs 14 residues. Germline V CDR1 and CDR2: GTSNPN, SVGIG (reference sequence). J gave up 3 bases and V 2 bases, and 3 bases lay outside the gene matches. In DNA form, the CDR3 reads TGTGCCTGGAGTCGACTAGCGGGAAGCTACGAGCAGTACTTC. As protein: CAWSRLAGSYEQYF.

The rearrangement links TRBV7-7 to TRBJ2-1, with D possibly matching TRBD2 (6 bases). V shed 5 bases and J shed 4 bases, with 21 bases lying between them. The CDR3 loop spans 17 amino acids. The V gene's germline CDR1 is SSHAT and CDR2 FNYEAQ (reference sequence). CDR3 sequence: CASSHTLGVGLYNEQFF. CDR3 DNA sequence: TGTGCCAGCAGCCATACCTTGGGCGTGGGACTGTACAATGAGCAGTTCTTC.